The rows below give T cell receptor beta chains drawn from one sample of a study of molecular identifiers for immune sequencing clone quantification. TCRdb re-derived calls from the PCR reads in MiXCR, one entry per CDR3 protein. The data show 600,000 to 650,000 distinct CDR3 sequences, with 15% to 20% seen just once and roughly 0.9% held by the top ten. Sequencing was carried out using naive CD8+ T cells from blood, with Jurkat cell RNA spiked in. The receptors stem from a human donor in good health. Some libraries in this study had Jurkat cell RNA spiked in. The CDR3 runs from the conserved cysteine through the conserved F or W.

j_call v_call cdr3_aa
TRBJ2-7 TRBV30 CAWTQGASYEQYF
TRBJ2-7 TRBV6-2/TRBV6-3 CASSYDGGPCEQYF
TRBJ2-3 TRBV6-2/TRBV6-3 CASSYSGLAEPNTQYF
TRBJ2-7 TRBV7-9 CASTPAVVYEQYF
TRBJ2-1 TRBV19 CASSIGSSVYNEQFF
TRBJ2-1 TRBV6-6 CASSYDSGRVYEQFF
TRBJ2-7 TRBV20-1 CSARRLGDYEQYF
TRBJ2-5 TRBV13 CASSWGLQETQYF
TRBJ2-3 TRBV3-1 CASSQGTSRGDTQYF
TRBJ1-2 TRBV20-1 CSARDQTEAYGYTF
TRBJ2-6 TRBV7-2 CASSPLQAGSSGANVLTF
TRBJ2-7 TRBV2 CASRTQGESYEQYF
TRBJ2-7 TRBV20-1 CSARGGTRENEQYF
TRBJ2-2 TRBV4-3 CASSHSAATGELVF
TRBJ2-1 TRBV27 CASSLDGGYEQFF
TRBJ2-1 TRBV7-9 CASSPVGESYNEQFF
TRBJ1-5 TRBV4-2 CASSQDPGDYQPQHF
TRBJ2-7 TRBV7-9 CASSSLAGGLQEQYF
TRBJ1-4 TRBV19 CASSMWSWNEKLFF
TRBJ2-7 TRBV28 CASSLIRRDEQYF
TRBJ1-6 TRBV7-9 CASSREGIRNSPLHF
TRBJ2-3 TRBV12-3/TRBV12-4 CASRGSVGGIDTQYF
TRBJ2-2 TRBV6-2/TRBV6-3 CASSYGPGELFF
TRBJ2-1 TRBV6-5 CASSYAGTSGVYNEQFF
TRBJ2-1 TRBV13 CVSSTRGVSYNEQFF
TRBJ2-5 TRBV20-1 CSARGLAGGGASQYF
TRBJ2-1 TRBV4-3 CASSQDLAGNYNEQFF
TRBJ2-7 TRBV7-6 CASSNRGGSSEQYF
TRBJ2-1 TRBV4-3 CASSQDLLGGYNEQFF
TRBJ1-4 TRBV7-9 CASSLPITGRTNEKLFF
TRBJ2-7 TRBV29-1 CSVMGLAGERRYEQYF
TRBJ2-5 TRBV18 CASSPPGQGTETQYF
TRBJ1-2 TRBV19 CASRTPDRGDRGYTF
TRBJ2-7 TRBV7-9 CASSRPADYEQYF
TRBJ2-3 TRBV20-1 CSAPYTSGSVDTQYF
TRBJ1-1 TRBV27 CASRPSLVQGGTEAFF
TRBJ2-5 TRBV12-3/TRBV12-4 CASGFRQGPQETQYF
TRBJ2-7 TRBV27 CASSLTGENYEQYF
TRBJ2-7 TRBV12-3/TRBV12-4 CASSHRDSSYEQYF
TRBJ2-7 TRBV12-3/TRBV12-4 CASSLSGFRYEQYF
TRBJ2-2 TRBV14 CASRRAGELFF
TRBJ2-3 TRBV27 CASSLSLPTNTDTQYF
TRBJ2-3 TRBV5-4 CASSDPTVQSDTQYF
TRBJ2-1 TRBV24-1 CATSDLTGASYNEQFF
TRBJ2-7 TRBV30 CAWSVQGPDPVF
TRBJ2-2 TRBV7-9 CASRPTVWTENTGELFF
TRBJ2-5 TRBV12-3/TRBV12-4 CARDRGKTQYF
TRBJ2-2 TRBV27 CASSERGLVRTGELFF
TRBJ2-7 TRBV4-1 CAGSRGQAYEQYF
TRBJ2-4 TRBV27 CASRAGLLAKNIQYF
TRBJ2-7 TRBV7-6 CASSNRVNPTASYEQYF
TRBJ2-7 TRBV5-1 CASSLLSFNEQYF
TRBJ1-1 TRBV6-2/TRBV6-3 CASSRDLRDEAFF
TRBJ1-2 TRBV20-1 CSAFSEEGYSYTF